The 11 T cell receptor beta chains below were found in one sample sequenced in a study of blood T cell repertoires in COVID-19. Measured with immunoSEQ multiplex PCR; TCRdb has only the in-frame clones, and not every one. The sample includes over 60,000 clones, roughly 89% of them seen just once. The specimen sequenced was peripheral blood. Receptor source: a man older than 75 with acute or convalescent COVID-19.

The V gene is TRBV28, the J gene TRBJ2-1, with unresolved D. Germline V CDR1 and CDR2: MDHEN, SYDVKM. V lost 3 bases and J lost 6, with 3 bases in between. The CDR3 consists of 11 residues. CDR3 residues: CASSFINEQFF. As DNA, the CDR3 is TGTGCCAGCAGTTTTATCAATGAGCAGTTCTTC.

The CDR3 spells CASSTTGGPGNTIYF. The CDR3 DNA is TGTGCCAGCAGTACGACAGGGGGCCCTGGAAACACCATATATTTT. The chain links TRBV25-1 to TRBJ1-3, with 10 bases lining up with TRBD1. The CDR3 totals 15 residues. The germline V gene encodes CDR1 MGHDK and CDR2 SYGVNS. The junction had 3 bases not matched to a gene; V was cut back by 5 bases and J by 2 bases.

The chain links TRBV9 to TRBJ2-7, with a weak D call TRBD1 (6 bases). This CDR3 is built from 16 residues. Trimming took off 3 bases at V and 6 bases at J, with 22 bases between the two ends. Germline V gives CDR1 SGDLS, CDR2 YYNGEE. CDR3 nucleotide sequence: TGTGCCAGCAGCGAGGACCAAGGGGGTACTCGGGGCGAGCAGTACTTC. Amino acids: CASSEDQGGTRGEQYF.

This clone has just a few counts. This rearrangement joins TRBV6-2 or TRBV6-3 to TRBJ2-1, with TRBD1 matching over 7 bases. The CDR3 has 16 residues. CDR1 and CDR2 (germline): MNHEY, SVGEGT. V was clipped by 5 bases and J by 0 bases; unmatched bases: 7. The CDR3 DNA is TGTGCCAGCAGTACGTACAGGGGTCTCTCCTACAATGAGCAGTTCTTC. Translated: CASSTYRGLSYNEQFF.

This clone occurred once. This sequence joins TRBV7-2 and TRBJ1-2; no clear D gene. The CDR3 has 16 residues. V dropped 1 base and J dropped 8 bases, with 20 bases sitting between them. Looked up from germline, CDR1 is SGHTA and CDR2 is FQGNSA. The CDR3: CASSLVFGTRSQGYTF. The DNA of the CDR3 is TGTGCCAGCAGCTTAGTTTTTGGTACAAGGAGTCAGGGCTACACCTTC.

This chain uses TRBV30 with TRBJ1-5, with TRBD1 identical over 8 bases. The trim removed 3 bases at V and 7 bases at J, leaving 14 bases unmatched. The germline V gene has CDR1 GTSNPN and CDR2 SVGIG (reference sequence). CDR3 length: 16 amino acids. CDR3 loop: CAWSDLTQGDGQPQHF. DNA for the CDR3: TGTGCCTGGAGCGACCTAACACAGGGGGACGGACAGCCCCAGCATTTT.

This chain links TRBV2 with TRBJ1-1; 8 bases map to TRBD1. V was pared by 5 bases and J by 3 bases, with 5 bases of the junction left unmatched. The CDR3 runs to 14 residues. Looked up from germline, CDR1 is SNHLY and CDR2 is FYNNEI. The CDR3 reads CASSKDRADTEAFF. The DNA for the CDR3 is TGTGCCAGCAGTAAGGACAGGGCGGACACTGAAGCTTTCTTT.

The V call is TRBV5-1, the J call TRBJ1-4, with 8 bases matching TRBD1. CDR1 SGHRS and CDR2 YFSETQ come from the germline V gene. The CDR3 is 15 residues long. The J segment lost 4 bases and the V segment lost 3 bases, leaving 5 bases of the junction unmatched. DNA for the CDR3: TGCGCCAGCAGCTCCGGACAGGGTTTTAATGAAAAACTGTTTTTT. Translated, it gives CASSSGQGFNEKLFF.

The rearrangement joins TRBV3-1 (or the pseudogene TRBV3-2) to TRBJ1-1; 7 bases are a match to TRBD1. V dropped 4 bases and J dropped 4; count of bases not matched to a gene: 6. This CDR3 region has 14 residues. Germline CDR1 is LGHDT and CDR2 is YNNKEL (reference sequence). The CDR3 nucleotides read TGTGCCAGCAGCCCTAGACAGGGAGGCACTGAAGCTTTCTTT. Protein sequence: CASSPRQGGTEAFF.

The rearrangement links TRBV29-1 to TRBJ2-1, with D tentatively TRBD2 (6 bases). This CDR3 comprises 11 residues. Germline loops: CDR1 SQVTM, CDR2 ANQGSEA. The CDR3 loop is CGCFMRGEQFF. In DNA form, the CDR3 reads TGCGGATGTTTTATGCGGGGTGAGCAGTTCTTC.

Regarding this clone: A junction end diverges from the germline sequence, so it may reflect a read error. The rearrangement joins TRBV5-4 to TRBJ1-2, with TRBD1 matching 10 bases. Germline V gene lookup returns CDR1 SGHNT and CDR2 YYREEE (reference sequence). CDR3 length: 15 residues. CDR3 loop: CASSPGTGVEYGHTF. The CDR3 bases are TGTGCCAGCAGCCCGGGGACAGGGGTTGAGTATGGCCACACCTTC.